This T cell receptor beta chain was sequenced for a study of T cell repertoires in cytomegalovirus infection. Overall study: Recently described HLA-C-restricted plus well-studied HLA-B-restricted CMV epitopes were used. CMV infection and matching HLA type were both indicated by public TCR beta signatures.

TCRdb passed the reads through MiXCR, listing each CDR3 protein once. The repertoire consists of 340,000 or so distinct CDR3 sequences, with more than 20% occurring once and the leading ten covering about an eighth. Findings and limits, study-wide: HLA-C-restricted CMV-specific TCR beta clonotypes prevailed in the ex vivo response.

As for this clonotype: What it binds is not known.

Losses at the gene ends were 4 bases for V and 3 bases for J; bases not matched to a gene: 4. The CDR3 has 13 amino acids. Germline CDR1 is GTSNPN and CDR2 is SVGIG (reference sequence). The TCR sequence derives from a human donor in good health (CMV status not recorded). Some clones in this sample may be carry-over from other donors' samples. Sequences were derived from cultured PBMCs, sampled from culture after CMV antigen stimulation. The genes are TRBV30 and TRBJ1-1; TRBD1 matches 8 bases. Written as DNA, the CDR3 is TGTGCCTGGACTTGGACAGGGTACACTGAAGCTTTCTTT. Protein sequence: CAWTWTGYTEAFF.